This T cell receptor beta chain was identified in a study of T cell responses to AZD1222 COVID-19 vaccine. As concerns this clone: Antigen specificity is unknown.

Using immunoSEQ multiplex PCR, the repertoire was profiled, and TCRdb retains in-frame clones only, with some absent. The sample carries 85,000 to 100,000 clones, approximately 91% recorded once. Study-wide results and caveats: Spike-wide coverage was observed for vaccine-associated CD4 TCRs, with dominant responses at 160-218 and 743-854. The donors showed a predominance of white British ancestry and of females, with possible underestimation of clonal diversity. Regions left unmutated in variants are reportedly the target of nearly half of spike-specific TCRs.

The germline V and J ends were trimmed by 0 bases and 5 bases, with 10 bases remaining between them. The CDR3 is 15 amino acids. The germline V gene encodes CDR1 LGHNA and CDR2 YNFKEQ. This TCR was recovered from an adult in good health. The chain joins TRBV4-2 to TRBJ2-2, with D perhaps TRBD2 (6 bases). This material consisted of peripheral blood, taken on day 0 of AZD1222 vaccination. The DNA of the CDR3 is TGTGCCAGCAGCCAAGATACTAGCTGGACCGGGGAGCTGTTTTTT. Its protein product is CASSQDTSWTGELFF.